A single sample gave rise to the 9 T cell receptor beta chains below, sequenced in a study of blood T cells in healthy people across ages. A J-beta primer mix and a sample-barcoded 5' primer were used in a second PCR of about 7 to 11 cycles. TCRdb reprocessed the 5' RACE reads via MiXCR and lists one record per CDR3 protein. This sample has about 1.4 million distinct CDR3 sequences; around 55% occur once, and the top ten carry approximately 7%. Source material: blood. These receptors were collected from a man younger than 35 in good health.

This clonotype was found a few times. This chain connects TRBV4-1 to TRBJ2-3; D is uncertain. Germline V lookup: CDR1 MGHRA, CDR2 YSYEKL. This CDR3 is 15 amino acids long. V was shortened by 0 bases and J by 2 bases, with 9 bases between the two germline ends. The DNA of the CDR3 is TGCGCCAGCAGCCAAGAATTGGACCCCACAGATACGCAGTATTTT. Residues: CASSQELDPTDTQYF.

The chain carries TRBV7-8 and TRBJ2-7; 10 bases align to TRBD2. Trimming removed 5 bases from V and 1 base from J; junction bases left unmatched: 11. Germline V gene lookup returns CDR1 SGHVS and CDR2 FQNEAQ. The CDR3 length is 17 residues. In nucleotides, the CDR3 is TGTGCCAGCAGCCCGACCCTTCCGGGACTAGCGTCCTACGAGCAGTACTTC. This sequence encodes CASSPTLPGLASYEQYF. Filled out from reference TRBV7-8 and TRBJ2-7, the complete variable domain reads GAGVSQSPRYKVAKRGQDVALRCDPISGHVSLFWYQQALGQGPEFLTYFQNEAQLDKSGLPSDRFFAERPEGSVSTLKIQRTQQEDSAVYLCASSPTLPGLASYEQYFGPGTRLTVT.

This sequence joins TRBV15 and TRBJ2-5; weak D call: TRBD2 (6 bases). The germline V and J ends were trimmed by 9 bases and 7 bases, with 15 bases remaining between them. Germline loops: CDR1 LNHNV, CDR2 YYDKDF (reference sequence). The CDR3 consists of 12 residues. DNA for the CDR3: TGTGCCACTGCGGAGGGCCAGGGGACCCAGTACTTC. Translation gives CATAEGQGTQYF.

J is TRBJ2-6 and V is TRBV27; D ambiguous. This CDR3 is built from 17 residues. V lost 4 bases to trimming and J lost 0 bases, with 13 bases between them. The germline CDR1 and CDR2 sequences are MNHEY and SMNVEV (reference sequence). CDR3 region: CASSSPWPVSGANVLTF. CDR3 nucleotides: TGTGCCAGCAGTTCTCCCTGGCCCGTCTCTGGGGCCAACGTCCTGACTTTC. The whole variable domain, filled in from reference TRBV27 and TRBJ2-6, reads EAQVTQNPRYLITVTGKKLTVTCSQNMNHEYMSWYRQDPGLGLRQIYYSMNVEVTDKGDVPEGYKVSRKEKRNFPLILESPSPNQTSLYFCASSSPWPVSGANVLTFGAGSRLTVL.

The rearrangement uses TRBV20-1 and TRBJ2-4; D may match TRBD1 or TRBD2 (6 bases each). The J call may be incorrect, as the DNA end agrees better with TRBJ2-7. The CDR3 has 14 residues. Germline V gene sequence: CDR1 DFQATT, CDR2 SNEGSKA (reference sequence). The DNA of the CDR3 is TGCAGTGGCAAGGTGGACAACGGGGGCCACGAGCAGTACTTC. It codes for CSGKVDNGGHEQYF.

The genes are TRBV9 and TRBJ2-1; TRBD2 agrees at 7 bases. The CDR3 loop spans 16 amino acids. Germline CDR1 and CDR2: SGDLS and YYNGEE. Trimming took 0 bases from V and 10 from J; bases not matched to a gene: 13. In DNA, the CDR3 is TGTGCCAGCAGCGTAGCAGGAGGGAGGGCCCCCGAGGAGCAGTTCTTC. Translating it yields CASSVAGGRAPEEQFF.

J is TRBJ1-5 and V is TRBV28; a weak D match, TRBD1 (5 bases). This CDR3 spans 18 amino acids. V shed 6 bases and J shed 0 bases, with 21 bases lying between them. Germline values: CDR1 MDHEN, CDR2 SYDVKM. The CDR3 spells CASRGRAWLLNSNQPQHF. The CDR3 DNA reads as TGTGCCAGCAGGGGCAGGGCCTGGCTCCTCAATAGCAATCAGCCCCAGCATTTT.

The chain joins TRBV6-1 to TRBJ2-5; TRBD1 might be the D (6 bases). Germline loops: CDR1 MNHNS, CDR2 SASEGT. Trimming pared 6 bases from V and 11 bases from J, leaving 19 bases between. The CDR3 sequence is 13 residues long. The CDR3 nucleotides are TGTGCCAGCAGAGCCTCCGGGACAACGGATCAGTACTTC. Translation gives CASRASGTTDQYF.

The gene calls are TRBV9 and TRBJ2-2; D not certain. Between the trimmed V and J ends, which lost 0 bases and 4 bases, there was a span of 4 bases. Per the germline V gene, CDR1 is SGDLS and CDR2 is YYNGEE. CDR3 length: 13 residues. CDR3 sequence: CASSVEGTGELFF. As DNA, the CDR3 is TGTGCCAGCAGCGTAGAGGGCACCGGGGAGCTGTTTTTT. Filled out from reference TRBV9 and TRBJ2-2, the complete variable domain reads DSGVTQTPKHLITATGQRVTLRCSPRSGDLSVYWYQQSLDQGLQFLIQYYNGEERAKGNILERFSAQQFPDLHSELNLSSLELGDSALYFCASSVEGTGELFFGEGSRLTVL.